These T cell receptor beta chains were read from a single sample in a study of blood T cells in healthy people across ages. TCRdb re-called the 5' RACE reads with MiXCR, one entry per CDR3 protein. The table lists about a million distinct CDR3 sequences, 45% to 60% of them singletons. The material sequenced was blood. These TCRs come from a woman in her sixties in good health. Each CDR3 is given with its conserved first and last residue. The D gene is left open where the match is weak. Clone size is stated in some rows and not others, as once, few, many or a class when expanded.

CDR3: CAISESFSYEQYF
DNA: TGTGCCATCAGTGAGTCGTTCTCCTACGAGCAGTACTTC
V: TRBV10-3
D: NA
J: TRBJ2-7
size: few

CDR3: CSASPSNYGYTF
DNA: TGCAGTGCTAGTCCCAGTAACTATGGCTACACCTTC
V: TRBV20-1
D: NA
J: TRBJ1-2
size: NA

CDR3: CSARDRDRGCGEQYF
DNA: TGCAGTGCTAGAGATCGGGACAGGGGGTGCGGCGAGCAGTACTTC
V: TRBV20-1
D: TRBD1
J: TRBJ2-7
size: NA

CDR3: CASSSTFGESHEQYF
DNA: TGTGCCAGCAGCTCCACCTTCGGGGAATCCCACGAGCAGTACTTC
V: TRBV7-9
D: NA
J: TRBJ2-7
size: few

CDR3: CASSSPPDVYEQYF
DNA: TGTGCCAGCAGTTCCCCTCCTGACGTCTACGAGCAGTACTTC
V: TRBV28
D: NA
J: TRBJ2-7
size: NA

CDR3: CASSTTGTSVSTYEQYF
DNA: TGTGCCAGCAGCACGACCGGGACTAGCGTGAGCACCTACGAGCAGTACTTC
V: TRBV9
D: TRBD2
J: TRBJ2-7
size: NA

CDR3: CASSSSYTSGRYHEQYF
DNA: TGTGCCAGCAGTTCATCCTACACTAGCGGGAGGTACCACGAGCAGTACTTC
V: TRBV28
D: TRBD2
J: TRBJ2-7
size: NA

CDR3: CASRDFTGELFF
DNA: TGCGCCAGCAGGGACTTCACCGGGGAGCTGTTTTTT
V: TRBV5-1
D: NA
J: TRBJ2-2
size: NA

CDR3: CASSFLGTLFF
DNA: TGTGCCAGCAGTTTTCTGGGAACTTTGTTTTTT
V: TRBV28
D: NA
J: TRBJ2-2
size: NA

CDR3: CAWRTRDRPFNEQFF
DNA: TGTGCCTGGAGAACCCGGGACAGACCGTTCAATGAGCAGTTCTTC
V: TRBV30
D: TRBD1
J: TRBJ2-1
size: few

CDR3: CSASGSGGDAYNEQFF
DNA: TGCAGTGCTAGCGGTTCCGGCGGCGACGCCTACAATGAGCAGTTCTTC
V: TRBV20-1
D: NA
J: TRBJ2-1
size: NA

CDR3: CASARRISRSGANVLTF
DNA: TGTGCCAGCGCTCGCAGGATCTCTCGCTCTGGGGCCAACGTCCTGACTTTC
V: TRBV7-9
D: NA
J: TRBJ2-6
size: few

CDR3: CASSQDWSGSGNSETQYF
DNA: TGCGCCAGCAGCCAAGATTGGTCAGGTAGCGGGAATTCCGAGACCCAGTACTTC
V: TRBV4-3
D: TRBD2
J: TRBJ2-5
size: NA

CDR3: CASSVRTASGANVLTF
DNA: TGTGCCAGCAGCGTGAGGACGGCGTCTGGGGCCAACGTCCTGACTTTC
V: TRBV5-6
D: NA
J: TRBJ2-6
size: NA

CDR3: CATSRDLLAGVHEQFF
DNA: TGTGCCACCAGCAGAGATCTACTAGCGGGAGTTCATGAGCAGTTCTTC
V: TRBV15
D: TRBD2
J: TRBJ2-1
size: NA

CDR3: CASSANRGRYTF
DNA: TGTGCCAGCAGCGCGAACAGGGGCCGCTACACCTTC
V: TRBV9
D: TRBD1
J: TRBJ1-2
size: NA

CDR3: CASSGTAGGSPLHF
DNA: TGTGCCAGCAGCGGGACAGCGGGGGGTTCACCCCTCCACTTT
V: TRBV5-6
D: TRBD1
J: TRBJ1-6
size: few

CDR3: CASSLSGGAQYF
DNA: TGTGCCAGCAGCCTCTCCGGAGGTGCCCAGTACTTC
V: TRBV27
D: NA
J: TRBJ2-5
size: few

CDR3: CASSLRTSGTYNEQYF
DNA: TGCGCCAGCAGCCTTCGGACTAGCGGGACCTACAATGAGCAGTACTTC
V: TRBV4-1
D: TRBD2
J: TRBJ2-7
size: few

CDR3: CTSSPGGYGYTF
DNA: TGTACCAGCAGTCCTGGGGGTTATGGCTACACCTTC
V: TRBV12-3/TRBV12-4
D: NA
J: TRBJ1-2
size: NA

CDR3: CASRQGVQETQYF
DNA: TGTGCCAGCAGACAGGGGGTTCAAGAGACCCAGTACTTC
V: TRBV7-9
D: TRBD1
J: TRBJ2-5
size: NA

CDR3: CASSLDAAGRGYTF
DNA: TGTGCCAGCAGCTTAGATGCGGCAGGAAGAGGCTACACCTTC
V: TRBV7-9
D: NA
J: TRBJ1-2
size: NA

CDR3: CAIRPDNQGLVSYF
DNA: TGTGCCATCAGGCCCGACAATCAGGGACTAGTTTCGTACTTC
V: TRBV10-3
D: TRBD2
J: TRBJ2-4
size: many

CDR3: CASSLYRTDIYGYTF
DNA: TGTGCCAGCAGCCTGTACCGGACGGACATCTATGGCTACACCTTC
V: TRBV14
D: NA
J: TRBJ1-2
size: few

CDR3: CASSVAGTIDTQYF
DNA: TGTGCCAGCAGCGTAGCCGGGACTATAGATACGCAGTATTTT
V: TRBV9
D: TRBD2
J: TRBJ2-3
size: NA

CDR3: CASAKDRSYGYTF
DNA: TGTGCCAGCGCCAAAGACAGGTCCTATGGCTACACCTTC
V: TRBV3-1
D: NA
J: TRBJ1-2
size: NA

CDR3: CSASRIGLAGGHEQYF
DNA: TGCAGTGCTAGCCGAATCGGACTAGCGGGAGGACACGAGCAGTACTTC
V: TRBV20-1
D: TRBD2
J: TRBJ2-7
size: NA